This TCR beta chain was captured in a study of T cell repertoires in cytomegalovirus infection. Study results and limitations: The ex vivo response was dominated by HLA-C-restricted CMV-specific TCR beta clonotypes.

This clonotype was recorded many times. Its target is not known. The germline V and J ends were trimmed by 8 bases and 7 bases, with 33 bases remaining between them. Germline V gene data show CDR1 as SGHTA and CDR2 as FQGNSA. There are 19 residues in the CDR3. One entry per CDR3 protein, called by TCRdb with MiXCR from the reads. The sample lists just under 550,000 distinct CDR3 sequences; about 26% were seen once. The rearrangement uses TRBV7-2 and TRBJ2-4; D is perhaps TRBD1 or TRBD2 (6 bases each). The sequence came from a human donor in good health (CMV status not recorded). Some clones in this sample may be carry-over from other donors' samples. The sequenced material came from PBMCs. The CDR3 bases are TGTGCCAGCCTCGAGCGTCTGCCGGGAGTTGGGGGCGTAAGGAACATTCAGTACTTC. Protein sequence: CASLERLPGVGGVRNIQYF.